These T cell receptor beta chains were read from a single sample in a study of blood T cell repertoires in COVID-19. Sequencing was performed with immunoSEQ multiplex PCR; in TCRdb, only in-frame clones are kept and a portion is missing. The sample lists about 24,000 clones; about 72% were seen once. The specimen sequenced was peripheral blood. The receptors were sampled from a woman aged 80 or over with acute or convalescent COVID-19. Each CDR3 is given with its conserved first and last residue. The D gene is left open where the match is weak. Rows give clone size only sometimes, using once, few, many, or a class for an expanded clone.

CDR3,DNA,V,J,size,D
CATSDFGGRLFF,TGTGCCACCAGTGATTTCGGGGGGAGGCTGTTTTTT,TRBV24-1,TRBJ1-4,.,.
CASRGGYEQYF,TGTGCCAGCCGAGGAGGCTACGAGCAGTACTTC,TRBV2,TRBJ2-7,.,.
CASSLRQGGEQYF,TGTGCCAGCAGCTTAAGACAGGGGGGGGAGCAGTACTTC,TRBV7-2,TRBJ2-7,.,TRBD1
CATSDSGQDKNEQFF,TGTGCCACCAGTGATTCAGGACAGGATAAAAATGAGCAGTTCTTC,TRBV24-1,TRBJ2-1,.,TRBD1
CASSVSVVTGYSEQFF,TGTGCCAGCAGCGTCAGCGTCGTTACAGGGTATAGTGAGCAGTTCTTC,TRBV5-5,TRBJ2-1,.,.
CASRVDSNQPQHF,TGTGCCAGCAGGGTAGATAGCAATCAGCCCCAGCATTTT,TRBV6-5,TRBJ1-5,few,.
CASTREGVPETQYF,TGTGCCAGCACAAGGGAGGGGGTTCCAGAGACCCAGTACTTC,TRBV6-5,TRBJ2-5,.,.
CASSLWAGIPYEQYF,TGTGCCAGCAGCTTATGGGCGGGGATCCCCTACGAGCAGTACTTC,TRBV13,TRBJ2-7,few,.
CASSQGLEGTGYTF,TGCGCCAGCAGCCAAGGGCTGGAGGGGACTGGCTACACCTTC,TRBV4-1,TRBJ1-2,.,.
CASSLTGSGNTIYF,TGTGCCAGCAGCTTAACAGGGTCTGGAAACACCATATATTTT,TRBV7-9,TRBJ1-3,many,.
CASRALAGPNTQYF,TGTGCCAGCAGAGCCCTAGCGGGACCGAATACGCAGTATTTT,TRBV6-5,TRBJ2-3,.,TRBD2
CASNPGGNSPLHF,TGTGCCAGCAACCCTGGGGGGAATTCACCCCTCCACTTT,TRBV14,TRBJ1-6,few,.
CASSTRGPLGTEAFF,TGTGCCAGCAGCACGCGGGGCCCCCTGGGCACTGAAGCTTTCTTT,TRBV27,TRBJ1-1,.,.
CASSVDPSGPRDTQYF,TGTGCCAGCAGCGTAGACCCTAGCGGACCAAGGGATACGCAGTATTTT,TRBV9,TRBJ2-3,.,TRBD2
CASSLAGITSTDTQYF,TGTGCCAGCAGTTTAGCGGGGATCACTAGCACAGATACGCAGTATTTT,TRBV28,TRBJ2-3,.,.
CASSTTMGWGVNTEAFF,TGTGCCAGTAGTACAACGATGGGATGGGGGGTGAACACTGAAGCTTTCTTT,TRBV19,TRBJ1-1,.,.